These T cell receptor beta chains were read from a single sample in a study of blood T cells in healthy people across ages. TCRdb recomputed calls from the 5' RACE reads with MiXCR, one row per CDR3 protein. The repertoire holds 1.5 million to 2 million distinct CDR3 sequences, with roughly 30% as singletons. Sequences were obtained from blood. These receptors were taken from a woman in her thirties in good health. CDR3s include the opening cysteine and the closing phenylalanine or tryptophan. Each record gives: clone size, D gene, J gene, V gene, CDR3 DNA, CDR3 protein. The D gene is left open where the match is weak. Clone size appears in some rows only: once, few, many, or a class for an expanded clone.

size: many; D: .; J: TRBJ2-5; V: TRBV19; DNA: TGTGCCAGCAGGGGGGAACAAGAGACCCAGTACTTC; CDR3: CASRGEQETQYF
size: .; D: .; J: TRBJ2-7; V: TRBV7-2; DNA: TGTGCCAGCAGCTTGTACTTCAGTTCGGGTGAGCAGTACTTC; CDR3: CASSLYFSSGEQYF
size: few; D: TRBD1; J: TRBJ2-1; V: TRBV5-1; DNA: TGCGCCAGCAGCCCATGTGGGACAGAAGACAATGAGCAGTTCTTC; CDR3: CASSPCGTEDNEQFF
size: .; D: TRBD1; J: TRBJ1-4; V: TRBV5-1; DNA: TGCGCCAGCAGGCCGGGACAGAACCAAAAACTGTTTTTT; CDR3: CASRPGQNQKLFF
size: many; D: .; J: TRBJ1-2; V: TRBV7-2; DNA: TGTGCCAGCAGCTTAGATGTAGGGAGTAACTATGGCTACACCTTC; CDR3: CASSLDVGSNYGYTF
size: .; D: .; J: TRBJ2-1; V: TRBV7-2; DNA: TGTGCCAGCAGCTTAATTGCGAGCAATGAGCAGTTCTTC; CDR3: CASSLIASNEQFF
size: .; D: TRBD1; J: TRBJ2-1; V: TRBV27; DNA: TGTGCCAGCAGTGGGCCCGGACAGGGGGATAGCGAAAATGAGCAGTTCTTC; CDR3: CASSGPGQGDSENEQFF
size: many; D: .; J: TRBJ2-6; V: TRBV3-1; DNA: TGTGCCAGCAGCCAGGGAACTGGGGCCAACGTCCTGACTTTC; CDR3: CASSQGTGANVLTF
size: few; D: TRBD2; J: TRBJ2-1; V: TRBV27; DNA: TGTGCCAGCAGTATGGGGACTAGCGTCCGCAATGAGCAGTTCTTC; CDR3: CASSMGTSVRNEQFF
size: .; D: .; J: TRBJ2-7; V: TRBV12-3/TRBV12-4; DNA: TGTGCCGGCAGTTCGGGCGGGAACTACGAGCAGTACTTC; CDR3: CAGSSGGNYEQYF
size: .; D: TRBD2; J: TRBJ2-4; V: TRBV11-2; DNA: TGTGCCAGCAGGGTGGCGGGGGGAGAATACAATGAGCAGTACTTC; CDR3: CASRVAGGEYNEQYF
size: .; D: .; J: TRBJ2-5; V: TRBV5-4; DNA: TGTGCCAGCAGCTCCGATCCGGGGAAAGAGACCCAGTACTTC; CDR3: CASSSDPGKETQYF
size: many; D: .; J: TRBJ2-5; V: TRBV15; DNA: TGTGCCACCAGCAGGGGAGGAAGGAAAGAGACCCAGTACTTC; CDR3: CATSRGGRKETQYF
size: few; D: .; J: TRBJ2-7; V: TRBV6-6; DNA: TGTGCCAGCAGTTACTCTCGGCAGCCCTCCTACGAGCAGTACTTC; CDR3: CASSYSRQPSYEQYF
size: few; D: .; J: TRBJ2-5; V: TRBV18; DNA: TGTGCCAGCTCACCACGGCCAGGGAATCAAGAGACCCAGTACTTC; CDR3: CASSPRPGNQETQYF
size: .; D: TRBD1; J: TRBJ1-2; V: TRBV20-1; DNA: TGCAGTGCTAGACCTCCGGGACAGCGGGATTATGGCTACACCTTC; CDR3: CSARPPGQRDYGYTF
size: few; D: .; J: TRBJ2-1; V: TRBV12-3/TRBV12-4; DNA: TGTGCCAGCAGCCCGACCCCCTCGAATGAGCAGTTCTTC; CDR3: CASSPTPSNEQFF
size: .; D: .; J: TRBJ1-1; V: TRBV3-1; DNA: TGTGCCAGCAGCAAAAGCGCGGGCGCGGGGAACACTGAAGCTTTCTTT; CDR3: CASSKSAGAGNTEAFF
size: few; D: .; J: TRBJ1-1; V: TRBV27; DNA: TGTGCCAGCAGTTATTCGACAGACCACATGAGCACTGAAGCTTTCTTT; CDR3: CASSYSTDHMSTEAFF
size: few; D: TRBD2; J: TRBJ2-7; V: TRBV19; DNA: TGTGCCAGTAAGGGTAGCGGGCAATCCTACGAGCAGTACTTC; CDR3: CASKGSGQSYEQYF
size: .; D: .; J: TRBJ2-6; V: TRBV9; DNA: TGTGCCGGCAGCGTCGGGGCTGGGGCCAACGTCCTGACTTTC; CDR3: CAGSVGAGANVLTF
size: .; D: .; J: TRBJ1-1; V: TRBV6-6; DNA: TGTGCCAGCAGTATAGACGGGGGAAAGGGTGATGGAGAAGCTTTCTTT; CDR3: CASSIDGGKGDGEAFF
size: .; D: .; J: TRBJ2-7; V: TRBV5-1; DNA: TGCGCCAGCAGCTTGAAGATTCTAGCCCTCTCCTACGAGCAGTACTTC; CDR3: CASSLKILALSYEQYF